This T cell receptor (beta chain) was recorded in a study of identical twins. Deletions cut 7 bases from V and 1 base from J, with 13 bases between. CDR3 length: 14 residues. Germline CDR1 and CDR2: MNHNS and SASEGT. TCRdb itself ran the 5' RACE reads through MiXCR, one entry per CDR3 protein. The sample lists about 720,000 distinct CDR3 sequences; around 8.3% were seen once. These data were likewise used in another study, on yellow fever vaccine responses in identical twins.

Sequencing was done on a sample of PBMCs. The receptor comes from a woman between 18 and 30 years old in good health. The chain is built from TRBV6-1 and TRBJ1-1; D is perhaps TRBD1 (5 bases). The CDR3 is CASIMAGTNTEAFF. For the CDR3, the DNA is TGTGCCAGCATAATGGCAGGGACGAACACTGAAGCTTTCTTT.